This T cell receptor (beta chain) was recovered during a study of CD8 T cells in ankylosing spondylitis. Notes on the study in general: A TCR beta motif of fewer than ten highly homologous variants seemed to mark ankylosing spondylitis blood. There was reportedly significant enrichment of clones that were disease-linked in matched ankylosing spondylitis synovial fluid.

CDR3 length equals 12 residues. V was pared by 0 bases and J by 14 bases, with 11 bases between. Germline V lookup: CDR1 MNHEY, CDR2 SVGAGI. This clonotype was seen more than once but under ten times. What it recognizes is unknown. TCRdb used MiXCR to reprocess the 5' RACE reads, holding one entry per CDR3 protein. This sample has about 220,000 distinct CDR3 sequences, with around 16% found just once. Sequences were obtained from blood, either unsorted or a sorted T cell fraction (not recorded which). This chain connects TRBV6-5 to TRBJ2-1, with D possibly matching TRBD2 (7 bases). This sequence originates from a male donor with ankylosing spondylitis. This CDR3 reads CASSYSGGLEFF. Written as DNA, the CDR3 is TGTGCCAGCAGTTACTCGGGGGGGCTTGAGTTCTTC.